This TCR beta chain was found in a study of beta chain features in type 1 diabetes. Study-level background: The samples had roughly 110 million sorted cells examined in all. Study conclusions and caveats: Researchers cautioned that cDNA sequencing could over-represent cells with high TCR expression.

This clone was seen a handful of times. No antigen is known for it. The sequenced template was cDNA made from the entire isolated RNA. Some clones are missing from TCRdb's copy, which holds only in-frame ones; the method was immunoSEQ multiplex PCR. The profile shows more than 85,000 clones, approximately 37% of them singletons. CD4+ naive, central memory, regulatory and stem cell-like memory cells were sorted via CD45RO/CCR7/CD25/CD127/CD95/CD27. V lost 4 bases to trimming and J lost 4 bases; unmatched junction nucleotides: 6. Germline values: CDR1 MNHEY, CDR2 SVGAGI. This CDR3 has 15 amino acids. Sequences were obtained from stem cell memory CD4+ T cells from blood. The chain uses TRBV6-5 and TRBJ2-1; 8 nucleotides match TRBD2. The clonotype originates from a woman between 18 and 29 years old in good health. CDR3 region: CASSFTSGKYNEQFF. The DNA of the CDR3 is TGTGCCAGCAGTTTCACTAGCGGAAAATACAATGAGCAGTTCTTC.